This TCR beta chain is from a study of technical replicates of blood from a handful of donors. The CDR3 has 16 residues. Trimming took 3 bases from V and 5 from J, leaving 17 bases between them. Per the germline V gene, CDR1 is KGHSH and CDR2 is LQKENI. TCRdb's copy holds only in-frame clones and misses some; the assay was immunoSEQ multiplex PCR. The sample consists of about 12,000 clones, roughly 95% of them appearing once. The J gene is TRBJ1-5, the V gene TRBV18, with D tentatively TRBD1 (6 bases). The source of this sequence is a human donor in good health. The sequenced sample was PBMCs. CDR3 region: CASSPEGGSSDQPQHF. The DNA of the CDR3 is TGTGCCAGCTCACCGGAAGGGGGATCAAGTGATCAGCCCCAGCATTTT. Using reference TRBV18 and TRBJ1-5 for the parts outside the CDR3, the full variable domain is NAGVMQNPRHLVRRRGQEARLRCSPMKGHSHVYWYRQLPEEGLKFMVYLQKENIIDESGMPKERFSAEFPKEGPSILRIQQVVRGDSAAYFCASSPEGGSSDQPQHFGDGTRLSIL.